This TCR beta chain was sequenced during a study of T cell repertoires in cytomegalovirus infection. Turning to the study itself: Based on public TCR beta signatures, there were indications of CMV infection and of a matching HLA type.

TCRdb recomputed calls from the reads with MiXCR, one row per CDR3 protein. The data hold about 250,000 distinct CDR3 sequences, with 6% to 8% observed a single time. Study results and caveats: Cumulative frequency (of public TCR beta family members) identified carriers of CMV plus the relevant HLA. The study found HLA-C-restricted CMV-specific TCR beta clonotypes dominating the ex vivo response.

The table lists this clonotype with many counts. The antigen remains undetermined. Per the germline V gene, CDR1 is SGHRS and CDR2 is YFSETQ. The CDR3 loop spans 14 amino acids. Trimming cost V 4 bases and J 0 bases, with 10 bases left between them. The sequenced material came from PBMCs. This clonotype originated in a human donor in good health (CMV status not recorded). Some clones in this sample may be carry-over from other donors' samples. The chain carries TRBV5-1 and TRBJ1-1, with D possibly TRBD1 on 5 matching bases. Here the CDR3 DNA reads TGCGCCAGCAGCCCAGGGTCTGTGAACACTGAAGCTTTCTTT. This sequence encodes CASSPGSVNTEAFF. The variable domain in full, with the rest retrieved from reference TRBV5-1 and TRBJ1-1, is KAGVTQTPRYLIKTRGQQVTLSCSPISGHRSVSWYQQTPGQGLQFLFEYFSETQRNKGNFPGRFSGRQFSNSRSEMNVSTLELGDSALYLCASSPGSVNTEAFFGQGTRLTVV.